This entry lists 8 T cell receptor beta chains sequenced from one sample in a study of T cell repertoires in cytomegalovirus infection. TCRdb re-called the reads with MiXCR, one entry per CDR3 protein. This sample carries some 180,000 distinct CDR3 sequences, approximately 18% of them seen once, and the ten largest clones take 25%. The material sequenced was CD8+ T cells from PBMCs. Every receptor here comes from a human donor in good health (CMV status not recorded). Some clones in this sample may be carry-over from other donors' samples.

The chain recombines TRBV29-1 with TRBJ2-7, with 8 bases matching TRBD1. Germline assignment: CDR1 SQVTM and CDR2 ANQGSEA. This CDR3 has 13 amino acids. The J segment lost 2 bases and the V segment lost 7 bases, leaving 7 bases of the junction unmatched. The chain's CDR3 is CSAWTGKTYEQYF. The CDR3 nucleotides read TGCAGCGCATGGACAGGGAAGACCTACGAGCAGTACTTC.

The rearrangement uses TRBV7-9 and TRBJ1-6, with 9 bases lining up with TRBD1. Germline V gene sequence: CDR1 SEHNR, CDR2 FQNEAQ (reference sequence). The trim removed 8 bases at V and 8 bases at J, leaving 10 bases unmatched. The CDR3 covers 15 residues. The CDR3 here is CASGESGTGYSPLHF. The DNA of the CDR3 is TGTGCCAGCGGGGAATCCGGGACAGGGTATTCACCCCTCCACTTT.

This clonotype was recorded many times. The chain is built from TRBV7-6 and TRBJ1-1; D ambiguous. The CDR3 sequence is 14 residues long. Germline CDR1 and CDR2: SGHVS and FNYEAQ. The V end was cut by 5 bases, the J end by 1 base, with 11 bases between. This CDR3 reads CASSLGSGNTEAFF. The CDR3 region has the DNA TGTGCCAGCAGCCTCGGGTCGGGGAACACTGAAGCTTTCTTT.

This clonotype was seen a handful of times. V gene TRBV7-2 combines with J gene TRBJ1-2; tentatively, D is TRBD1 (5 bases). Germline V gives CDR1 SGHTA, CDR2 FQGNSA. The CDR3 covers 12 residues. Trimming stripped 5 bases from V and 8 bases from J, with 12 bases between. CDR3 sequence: CASSPRTQGYTF. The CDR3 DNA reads TGTGCCAGCAGCCCCCGGACACAAGGCTACACCTTC.

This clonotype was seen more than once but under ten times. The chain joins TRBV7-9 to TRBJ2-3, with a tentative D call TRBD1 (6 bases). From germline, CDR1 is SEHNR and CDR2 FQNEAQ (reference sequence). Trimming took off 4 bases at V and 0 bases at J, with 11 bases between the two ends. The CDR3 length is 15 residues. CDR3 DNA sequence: TGTGCCAGCAGCTCCCCCACAGGGAGCACAGATACGCAGTATTTT. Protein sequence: CASSSPTGSTDTQYF.

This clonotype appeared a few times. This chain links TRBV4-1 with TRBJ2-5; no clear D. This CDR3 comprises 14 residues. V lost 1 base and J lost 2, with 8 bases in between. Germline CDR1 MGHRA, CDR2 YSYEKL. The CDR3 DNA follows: TGCGCCAGCAGCCAAGCCGACGGTCAAGAGACCCAGTACTTC. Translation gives CASSQADGQETQYF.

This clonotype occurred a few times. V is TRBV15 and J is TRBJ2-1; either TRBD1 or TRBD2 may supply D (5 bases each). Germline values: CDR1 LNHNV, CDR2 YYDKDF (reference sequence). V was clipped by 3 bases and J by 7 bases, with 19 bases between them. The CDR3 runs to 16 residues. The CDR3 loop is CATSSAGTAARNEQFF. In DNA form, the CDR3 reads TGTGCCACCAGCAGTGCCGGGACCGCAGCGAGGAATGAGCAGTTCTTC.

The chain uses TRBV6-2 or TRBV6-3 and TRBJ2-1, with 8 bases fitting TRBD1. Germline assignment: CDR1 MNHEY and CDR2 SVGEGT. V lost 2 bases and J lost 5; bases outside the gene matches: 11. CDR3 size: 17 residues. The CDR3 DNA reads TGTGCCAGCAGTTACCCGGACAGGGCAGATCCCGACAATGAGCAGTTCTTC. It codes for CASSYPDRADPDNEQFF.